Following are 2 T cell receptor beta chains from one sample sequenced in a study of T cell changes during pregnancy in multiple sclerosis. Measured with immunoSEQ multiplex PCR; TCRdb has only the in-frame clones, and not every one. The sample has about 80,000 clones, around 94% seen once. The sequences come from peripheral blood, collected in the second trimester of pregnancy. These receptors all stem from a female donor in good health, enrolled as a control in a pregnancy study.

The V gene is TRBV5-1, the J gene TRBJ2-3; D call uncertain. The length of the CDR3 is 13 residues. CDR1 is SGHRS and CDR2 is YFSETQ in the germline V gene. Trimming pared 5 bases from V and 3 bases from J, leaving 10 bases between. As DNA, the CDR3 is TGCGCCAGCAGGACAATAACTACAGATACGCAGTATTTT. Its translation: CASRTITTDTQYF.

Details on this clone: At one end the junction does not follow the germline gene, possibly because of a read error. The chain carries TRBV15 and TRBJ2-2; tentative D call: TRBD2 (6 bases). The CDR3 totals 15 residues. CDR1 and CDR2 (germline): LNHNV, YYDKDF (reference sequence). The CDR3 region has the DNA TGTGCCACCAGCCGAGAGGGACTTAACACCGGGGAGCTGTTTTTT. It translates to CATSREGLNTGELFF.